A single sample is the source of the 32 T cell receptor beta chains below, sequenced in a study of blood T cell repertoires in COVID-19. Only in-frame clones appear in the TCRdb table, and some are missing; sequencing was by immunoSEQ multiplex PCR. The sample contains some 250,000 clones, 82% of which appear only once. Sequenced sample: peripheral blood. These receptors originate from a woman aged 18 to 35 with acute or convalescent COVID-19.

The chain links TRBV7-3 to TRBJ1-4; 9 bases agree with TRBD1. CDR1 is SGHTA and CDR2 is FQGTGA in the germline V gene. This CDR3 comprises 15 residues. With 3 bases clipped from V and 3 bases from J, the junction kept 2 bases outside the gene matches. The DNA for the CDR3 is TGTGCCAGCAGCTTTACAGGGGGCCCTAATGAAAAACTGTTTTTT. Translation gives CASSFTGGPNEKLFF.

The chain links TRBV18 to TRBJ2-1; the match to TRBD2 covers 13 bases. J lost 8 bases, V lost 8 bases, and 12 bases had no gene match. The CDR3 runs 16 residues. Germline V CDR1 and CDR2: KGHSH, LQKENI. The CDR3, as DNA: TGTGCCAGCCCGAGGACTAGCGGGAGCAATATCGATGAGCAGTTCTTC. Translating it yields CASPRTSGSNIDEQFF.

The chain joins TRBV5-4 to TRBJ2-7, with a tentative D call TRBD2 (6 bases). The CDR3 runs 15 residues. Germline V gives CDR1 SGHNT, CDR2 YYREEE (reference sequence). Trimming pared 0 bases from V and 2 bases from J, leaving 12 bases between. The CDR3 protein is CASSLAREAAYEQYF. The CDR3 nucleotides read TGTGCCAGCAGCTTGGCGCGGGAAGCGGCCTACGAGCAGTACTTC.

The chain uses TRBV19 and TRBJ1-2; a weak D match, TRBD1 (6 bases). V lost 2 bases and J lost 5, with 18 bases in between. This CDR3 has 16 amino acids. In germline, CDR1 is LNHDA, CDR2 SQIVND (reference sequence). CDR3 region: CASSITPGALGYGYTF. Here the CDR3 DNA reads TGTGCCAGTAGTATAACCCCAGGGGCGCTGGGGTATGGCTACACCTTC.

The chain combines TRBV21-1 with TRBJ1-5. TRBV21-1 is a listed pseudogene. CDR3 length: 16 amino acids. The CDR3 loop is CASISTGGTGNQPQHF. As DNA, the CDR3 is TGTGCCAGTATCAGTACGGGAGGGACCGGCAATCAGCCCCAGCATTTT.

This chain joins TRBV6-5 and TRBJ2-4, with unresolved D. The CDR3 totals 13 residues. Trimming stripped 10 bases from V and 2 bases from J, with 12 bases between. CDR1 is MNHEY, CDR2 SVGAGI, per germline. The CDR3 spells CATASLTKNIQYF. CDR3 bases: TGTGCCACCGCGTCTCTGACCAAAAACATTCAGTACTTC.

This clone was picked up a small number of times. The chain uses TRBV29-1 and TRBJ1-2, with D maybe TRBD1 (5 bases). In germline, CDR1 is SQVTM, CDR2 ANQGSEA. Trimming cost V 1 base and J 5 bases, with 8 bases left between them. CDR3 length equals 12 residues. CDR3 in amino acids: CSVEGGAYGYTF. For the CDR3, the DNA is TGCAGCGTTGAAGGGGGCGCGTATGGCTACACCTTC. Drawing the rest from reference TRBV29-1 and TRBJ1-2, the complete variable domain is SAVISQKPSRDICQRGTSLTIQCQVDSQVTMMFWYRQQPGQSLTLIATANQGSEATYESGFVIDKFPISRPNLTFSTLTVSNMSPEDSSIYLCSVEGGAYGYTFGSGTRLTVV.

The chain combines TRBV28 with TRBJ1-4; a weak D match, TRBD1 (6 bases). The CDR3 consists of 14 residues. Between the trimmed V and J ends, which lost 3 bases and 5 bases, there was a span of 10 bases. Per germline, CDR1 MDHEN and CDR2 SYDVKM. The CDR3 loop is CASSLRGTNEKLFF. In DNA form, the CDR3 reads TGTGCCAGCAGTTTGAGGGGGACAAATGAAAAACTGTTTTTT.

The V gene is TRBV25-1, the J gene TRBJ2-7; TRBD2 is a possible D gene (6 bases). Germline CDR1 MGHDK, CDR2 SYGVNS. Trimming took off 3 bases at V and 2 bases at J, with 14 bases between the two ends. The CDR3 has 15 residues. For the CDR3, the DNA is TGTGCCAGCAGTGATGTTAGCGGTATTGCCTACGAGCAGTACTTC. Translation gives CASSDVSGIAYEQYF.

The genes are TRBV14 and TRBJ1-3; 8 nucleotides align to TRBD1. The germline gives CDR1 SGHDN, CDR2 FVKESK. The CDR3 runs 17 residues. V dropped 2 bases and J dropped 0; count of bases not matched to a gene: 6. As DNA, the CDR3 is TGTGCCAGCAGCCAACTCCGGGACAGGCTCTCTGGAAACACCATATATTTT. Translating gives CASSQLRDRLSGNTIYF.

This rearrangement joins TRBV11-2 to TRBJ2-3, with TRBD1 matching 7 bases. The J segment lost 1 base and the V segment lost 7 bases, leaving 8 bases of the junction unmatched. Germline loops: CDR1 SGHAT, CDR2 FQNNGV. This CDR3 has 15 residues. The CDR3 DNA is TGTGCCAGCACCACTAACAGGGGTCGCACAGATACGCAGTATTTT. The encoded protein is CASTTNRGRTDTQYF.

The V gene is TRBV7-8, the J gene TRBJ1-5; D is unclear. The CDR3 sequence is 16 residues long. From germline, CDR1 is SGHVS and CDR2 FQNEAQ. V was trimmed by 4 bases and J by 7 bases, leaving 20 bases between them. In DNA form, the CDR3 reads TGTGCCAGCAGCTCCCGTCCCGGTCCCCGGGGACAGCCCCAGCATTTT. Encoded protein: CASSSRPGPRGQPQHF.

The rearrangement links TRBV3-1 (or the pseudogene TRBV3-2) to TRBJ1-2, with 7 bases fitting TRBD1. J lost 7 bases, V lost 2 bases, and 10 bases had no gene match. The CDR3 runs to 15 residues. The germline CDR1 and CDR2 sequences are LGHDT and YNNKEL (reference sequence). Written as DNA, the CDR3 is TGTGCCAGCAGCCAACCCCGAATAGGGGGCGGTGGCTACACCTTC. It encodes CASSQPRIGGGGYTF.

This clone appeared a few times. J is TRBJ1-6 and V is TRBV9; no clear D. Germline-derived CDR1 and CDR2 are SGDLS and YYNGEE. V was trimmed by 1 base and J by 7 bases, leaving 6 bases between them. The CDR3 sequence is 13 residues long. The CDR3 spells CASSVSGNSPLHF. The CDR3 DNA sequence: TGTGCCAGCAGCGTATCGGGGAATTCACCCCTCCACTTT.

The chain employs TRBV19 and TRBJ1-4, with TRBD1 matching 11 bases. Germline V lookup: CDR1 LNHDA, CDR2 SQIVND (reference sequence). J gave up 7 bases and V 3 bases, and 4 bases lay outside the gene matches. This CDR3 has 15 residues. The CDR3 nucleotides read TGTGCCAGTAGTATCTCCGGACAGGGGGCTGAAAAACTGTTTTTT. It codes for CASSISGQGAEKLFF. Combining the CDR3 with reference TRBV19 and TRBJ1-4 gives the whole variable domain DGGITQSPKYLFRKEGQNVTLSCEQNLNHDAMYWYRQDPGQGLRLIYYSQIVNDFQKGDIAEGYSVSREKKESFPLTVTSAQKNPTAFYLCASSISGQGAEKLFFGSGTQLSVL.

This CDR3 reads CASSQDELGRAGGNEQFF. In DNA, the CDR3 is TGTGCCAGCAGCCAAGACGAGCTGGGGAGGGCCGGGGGCAATGAGCAGTTCTTC. This chain connects TRBV4-2 to TRBJ2-1; 7 bases fit TRBD2. The junction had 14 bases not matched to a gene; V was cut back by 0 bases and J by 6 bases. Germline V gene sequence: CDR1 LGHNA, CDR2 YNFKEQ. The CDR3 is made up of 18 amino acids.

The V and J genes are TRBV3-1 (or the pseudogene TRBV3-2) and TRBJ2-3, with TRBD2 matching 9 bases. Per germline, CDR1 LGHDT and CDR2 YNNKEL (reference sequence). CDR3 size: 19 residues. The trim removed 1 base at V and 3 bases at J, leaving 14 bases unmatched. DNA of the CDR3: TGTGCCAGCAGCCAAGTAAATATAGCGGGAGAGGTAGTGACAGATACGCAGTATTTT. Amino acid sequence: CASSQVNIAGEVVTDTQYF.

V is TRBV9 and J is TRBJ2-7, with 8 nucleotides matching TRBD2. Trimming cost V 1 base and J 3 bases; bases outside gene matches: 6. The germline gives CDR1 SGDLS, CDR2 YYNGEE. The CDR3 has 15 residues. This CDR3 is CASSVNPAGDYEQYF. Here the CDR3 DNA reads TGTGCCAGCAGCGTAAACCCAGCGGGAGACTACGAGCAGTACTTC.

V and J are TRBV5-1 and TRBJ2-7; the match to TRBD1 covers 9 bases. Germline trimming cut 3 bases from V and 2 bases from J; bases unmatched to any gene: 9. Germline CDR1 SGHRS, CDR2 YFSETQ. This CDR3 contains 16 residues. Here the CDR3 reads CASSYAGTGLAYEQYF. CDR3 DNA sequence: TGCGCCAGCAGCTATGCCGGGACAGGGTTAGCCTACGAGCAGTACTTC.

V and J are TRBV18 and TRBJ2-3; 8 nucleotides align to TRBD2. V trimming: 0 bases; J trimming: 4 bases; junction bases outside the gene matches: 6. The CDR3 spans 16 residues. The germline V gene has CDR1 KGHSH and CDR2 LQKENI. DNA of the CDR3: TGTGCCAGCTCACCACCGCCGGGACTAGGCTCAGATACGCAGTATTTT. It specifies CASSPPPGLGSDTQYF.

This chain links TRBV6-5 with TRBJ2-7; the D gene is possibly TRBD1 (5 bases). V gave up 6 bases and J gave up 5 bases, with 20 bases separating them. The CDR3 extends over 15 amino acids. CDR1 and CDR2 (germline): MNHEY, SVGAGI. The DNA of the CDR3 is TGTGCCAGCAGCCCCCAGGGTAGCCAAAGTGACGAGCAGTACTTC. Its protein product is CASSPQGSQSDEQYF.

The gene calls are TRBV6-2 or TRBV6-3 and TRBJ2-7, with TRBD1 matching over 8 bases. Germline assignment: CDR1 MNHEY and CDR2 SVGEGT. The ends lost 1 base at V and 6 bases at J; junction bases unmatched: 11. The CDR3 totals 16 residues. The CDR3 loop reads CASSYLSGTGEGEQYF. The CDR3 coding sequence is TGTGCCAGCAGTTACTTATCCGGGACAGGTGAGGGCGAGCAGTACTTC.

This clone came up once. The rearrangement uses TRBV5-6 and TRBJ2-1, with TRBD2 as a possible D gene (6 bases). CDR3 length: 14 residues. Between the trimmed V and J ends, which lost 0 bases and 6 bases, there was a span of 10 bases. The germline V gene encodes CDR1 SGHDT and CDR2 YYEEEE. CDR3 coding DNA: TGTGCCAGCAGCTTGGCGACGGGACTCAATGAGCAGTTCTTC. Translated: CASSLATGLNEQFF. Combining the CDR3 with reference TRBV5-6 and TRBJ2-1 gives the whole variable domain DAGVTQSPTHLIKTRGQQVTLRCSPKSGHDTVSWYQQALGQGPQFIFQYYEEEERQRGNFPDRFSGHQFPNYSSELNVNALLLGDSALYLCASSLATGLNEQFFGPGTRLTVL.

V usage is TRBV6-6 and J usage is TRBJ2-7; maybe TRBD1 (5 bases). Trimming took 8 bases from V and 0 from J, leaving 11 bases between them. This CDR3 is 13 amino acids long. Germline V CDR1 and CDR2: MNHNY, SVGAGI (reference sequence). CDR3 nucleotides: TGTGCCAGCCAATCGGACAACTCCTACGAGCAGTACTTC. Translated: CASQSDNSYEQYF.

The DNA of the CDR3 is TGTGCCAGTAGTATCGGCCTGGGAGGAACAGATACGCAGTATTTT. Protein: CASSIGLGGTDTQYF. This chain uses TRBV19 with TRBJ2-3; TRBD2 might be the D (6 bases). The CDR3 runs to 15 residues. V lost 3 bases to trimming and J lost 3 bases, with 13 bases between them. CDR1 and CDR2 (germline): LNHDA, SQIVND (reference sequence).

The rearrangement links TRBV12-3 or TRBV12-4 to TRBJ2-2; the D is unclear. This CDR3 is built from 12 residues. V was pared by 3 bases and J by 6 bases, with 5 bases between. The CDR3 region is CASSLRPGELFF. The CDR3 DNA follows: TGTGCCAGCAGTTTGAGGCCCGGGGAGCTGTTTTTT.

The chain uses TRBV19 and TRBJ1-2; TRBD1 might be the D (6 bases). CDR1 and CDR2 from the germline V gene are LNHDA and SQIVND (reference sequence). This CDR3 spans 14 amino acids. The V end was cut by 4 bases, the J end by 0 bases, with 9 bases between. The CDR3: CASSTGTSNYGYTF. The CDR3 DNA reads TGTGCCAGTAGTACCGGGACATCTAACTATGGCTACACCTTC.

This clone was detected only a few times. Other DNA sequences within the sample encode an identical CDR3. The chain links TRBV4-3 to TRBJ2-7; D perhaps matches TRBD1 (5 bases). The length of the CDR3 is 13 residues. Germline CDR1 and CDR2: LGHNA and YSLEER. V lost 4 bases, J lost 3 bases, and 10 bases lay in between. This chain's CDR3 is CASSRTQGYEQYF. CDR3 bases: TGCGCCAGCAGCCGAACTCAGGGCTACGAGCAGTACTTC.

V and J are TRBV6-5 and TRBJ1-5; no clear D. The ends were cut back, 5 bases at V and 2 bases at J, with 10 bases in the middle. The germline V gene encodes CDR1 MNHEY and CDR2 SVGAGI. The CDR3 consists of 14 residues. The DNA of the CDR3 is TGTGCCAGCAGTCGGTATAACGGCAATCAGCCCCAGCATTTT. Its translation is CASSRYNGNQPQHF.

The V gene is TRBV6-2 or TRBV6-3, the J gene TRBJ2-7, with 13 bases lining up with TRBD2. This CDR3 is built from 17 residues. V lost 2 bases to trimming and J lost 2 bases; unmatched junction nucleotides: 6. Germline CDR1 MNHEY, CDR2 SVGEGT. The CDR3 DNA reads TGTGCCAGCAGTTACCTCGGGACTAGCGGGATCCCCTACGAGCAGTACTTC. The encoded protein is CASSYLGTSGIPYEQYF.

The genes are TRBV5-1 and TRBJ1-3, with D perhaps TRBD1 (6 bases). V lost 2 bases and J lost 2, with 11 bases in between. The CDR3 runs 15 residues. Germline V gene lookup returns CDR1 SGHRS and CDR2 YFSETQ. The CDR3 sequence: CASSFQGLTGNTIYF. The CDR3 DNA sequence: TGCGCCAGCAGCTTTCAGGGGCTGACTGGAAACACCATATATTTT. The full variable domain, in which reference TRBV5-1 and TRBJ1-3 provide the parts outside the CDR3, is KAGVTQTPRYLIKTRGQQVTLSCSPISGHRSVSWYQQTPGQGLQFLFEYFSETQRNKGNFPGRFSGRQFSNSRSEMNVSTLELGDSALYLCASSFQGLTGNTIYFGEGSWLTVV.

The rearrangement joins TRBV11-2 to TRBJ2-1, with TRBD2 matching over 13 bases. Unmatched junction bases numbered 7, after V lost 4 bases and J lost 10 bases. From germline, CDR1 is SGHAT and CDR2 FQNNGV. The CDR3 is 15 amino acids. The CDR3 DNA sequence: TGTGCCAGCAGCTATGGGACTAGCGGGACCTCCGAGCAGTTCTTC. It yields the protein CASSYGTSGTSEQFF.